This T cell receptor (beta chain) is from a study of CD8+CD57+ T cells in acquired aplastic anemia. Germline-derived CDR1 and CDR2 are MNHNS and SASEGT. This CDR3 spans 14 amino acids. The trim removed 8 bases at V and 2 bases at J, leaving 5 bases unmatched. TCR beta VDJ and CDR3 profiles were obtained from a genomic DNA template. TCRdb called the reads again in MiXCR, with one record for every CDR3 protein. The sample shows some 140,000 distinct CDR3 sequences, roughly 49% of them seen only once. In patients chosen for sequencing, flow cytometry had shown CD8+CD57+ cell expansion. No patient had been given any therapy when blood was sampled.

The sample consisted of sorted CD4+, CD8+, or CD8+CD57+ T cells (not recorded which) from PBMCs. The sequence was collected from a human donor with aplastic anemia. V usage is TRBV6-1 and J usage is TRBJ1-4; 7 bases agree with TRBD1. The CDR3 DNA follows: TGTGCCAGCTCGGAGGGGGCGACTAATGAAAAACTGTTTTTT. This gives the protein CASSEGATNEKLFF.